This T cell receptor beta chain was documented in a study of cytomegalovirus exposure and HLA in healthy donors. Study-level findings and limits: A cluster of highly shared sequence variants was likely a sequencing artifact. A few of the chains that were CMV-associated were confirmed in vitro to be specific for CMV antigens. Trimming of TCR beta V- and J-genes showed a link, identified in a later analysis, to a missense DCLRE1C variant.

Comments on this clone: The antigen remains undetermined.

60 Vbeta and 13 Jbeta primers were used in PCR. This table comes from immunoSEQ multiplex PCR, and its TCRdb copy is limited to in-frame clones, with some not included. The table has around 150,000 clones, roughly 80% seen once. The sequenced sample was PBMCs. The clonotype comes from a man aged 50-59 years in good health and CMV-seropositive.

The CDR3 nucleotides are TGTGCCAGCAGCTTAGTCCGGGATAGCACAGATACGCAGTATTTT. Translated: CASSLVRDSTDTQYF. This chain joins TRBV7-2 and TRBJ2-3, with a weak D call TRBD2 (5 bases). Germline CDR1 SGHTA, CDR2 FQGNSA. The V end lost 1 base, the J end lost 0 bases, and 8 bases lay between the germline ends. The CDR3 runs to 15 residues.